The table lists the clone carrying this TCR beta chain with many counts. The antigen is unknown. These data belong to a study of T cells in Graves' hyperthyroidism and ophthalmopathy. Germline V gene sequence: CDR1 MDHEN, CDR2 SYDVKM. Unmatched junction bases numbered 16, after V lost 6 bases and J lost 6 bases. The CDR3 loop spans 16 amino acids. Notes on the study in general: Prediction of ophthalmopathy progression came a median 6.5 months pre-onset.

Patients with uncontrolled infections, other autoimmune diseases, pregnancy or lactation were excluded. TCR beta CDR3 sequences were amplified from RNA transcripts. An initial round of RT-PCR targeting the TCR CDR3 relied on the HTBI primer set. TCRdb reprocessed the multiplex PCR reads via MiXCR and lists one record per CDR3 protein. The table shows hundreds of thousands of distinct CDR3 sequences, with less than 25% occurring only once. The sample was blood. The TCR comes from a man aged 30 to 45 with Graves' ophthalmopathy. The chain has TRBV28 and TRBJ1-1, with 7 bases lining up with TRBD1. DNA for the CDR3: TGTGCCAGCAGCCCAAACCTGTTTGAGGGGGCCCCTGAAGCTTTCTTT. It encodes CASSPNLFEGAPEAFF.